These 13 T cell receptor beta chains share one sample of origin, sequenced in a study of blood T cell repertoires in COVID-19. Produced via immunoSEQ multiplex PCR; TCRdb's table is partial and in-frame only. The table lists approximately 440,000 clones, about nine tenths of them singletons. Sequencing used PBMCs or T cells enriched from blood (not recorded which). Every receptor here comes from a woman under 30 who had recovered from COVID-19.

The genes are TRBV19 and TRBJ1-1; TRBD1 might be the D (5 bases). The CDR3 has 15 amino acids. Germline V gene data show CDR1 as LNHDA and CDR2 as SQIVND (reference sequence). V was pared by 3 bases and J by 1 base, with 12 bases between. CDR3 sequence (DNA): TGTGCCAGTAGTATTTCAGGGAGGGCGAACACTGAAGCTTTCTTT. Its translation is CASSISGRANTEAFF.

This clone was picked up a small number of times. The rearrangement joins TRBV7-2 to TRBJ1-5; D ambiguous. Germline V gene lookup returns CDR1 SGHTA and CDR2 FQGNSA. This CDR3 comprises 13 residues. The germline V and J ends were trimmed by 5 bases and 7 bases, with 12 bases remaining between them. Here the CDR3 reads CASSPTGRQPQHF. Here the CDR3 DNA reads TGTGCCAGCAGCCCGACCGGGAGGCAGCCCCAGCATTTT. The full variable domain, in which reference TRBV7-2 and TRBJ1-5 provide the parts outside the CDR3, is GAGVSQSPSNKVTEKGKDVELRCDPISGHTALYWYRQSLGQGLEFLIYFQGNSAPDKSGLPSDRFSAERTGGSVSTLTIQRTQQEDSAVYLCASSPTGRQPQHFGDGTRLSIL.

As regards this clone: The sample holds other DNA sequences that translate to the same CDR3. The chain is built from TRBV5-1 and TRBJ1-1, with D perhaps matching TRBD1 (5 bases). V dropped 1 base and J dropped 1 base, with 8 bases sitting between them. The CDR3 totals 14 residues. From germline, CDR1 is SGHRS and CDR2 YFSETQ. CDR3 region: CASSLTGENTEAFF. Here the CDR3 DNA reads TGCGCCAGCAGCTTGACAGGAGAGAACACTGAAGCTTTCTTT.

The chain uses TRBV11-2 and TRBJ1-2; possibly TRBD1 for D (5 bases). CDR1 is SGHAT and CDR2 is FQNNGV in the germline V gene. The CDR3 contains 13 residues. V lost 4 bases, J lost 3 bases, and 9 bases lay in between. Here the CDR3 reads CASSSDSHYGYTF. In DNA, the CDR3 is TGTGCCAGCAGCTCTGACAGTCACTATGGCTACACCTTC. The full variable domain, in which reference TRBV11-2 and TRBJ1-2 provide the parts outside the CDR3, is EAGVAQSPRYKIIEKRQSVAFWCNPISGHATLYWYQQILGQGPKLLIQFQNNGVVDDSQLPKDRFSAERLKGVDSTLKIQPAKLEDSAVYLCASSSDSHYGYTFGSGTRLTVV.

J is TRBJ1-3 and V is TRBV28, with D perhaps TRBD1 (6 bases). CDR3 length: 16 residues. Germline lookup yields CDR1 MDHEN and CDR2 SYDVKM. The V end lost 2 bases, the J end lost 0 bases, and 11 bases lay between the germline ends. CDR3 loop: CASSLGGLSSGNTIYF. The CDR3 nucleotides read TGTGCCAGCAGTTTAGGGGGCCTCAGCTCTGGAAACACCATATATTTT.

The J gene is TRBJ1-1, the V gene TRBV29-1, with TRBD1 identical over 7 bases. The CDR3 has 13 amino acids. Germline CDR1 reads SQVTM; CDR2 reads ANQGSEA. V lost 5 bases, J lost 4 bases, and 7 bases stayed unmatched. CDR3 nucleotides: TGCAGCGTTAACAGGGGTGTGGGCACTGAAGCTTTCTTT. Protein sequence: CSVNRGVGTEAFF.

The table lists this clone with a few counts. The gene calls are TRBV7-2 and TRBJ1-6, with D maybe TRBD1 (6 bases). Germline assignment: CDR1 SGHTA and CDR2 FQGNSA. There are 15 residues in the CDR3. Deletions cut 5 bases from V and 7 bases from J, with 15 bases between. Written as DNA, the CDR3 is TGTGCCAGCAGCCGTGAACAGGGTGGAAATTCACCCCTCCACTTT. This sequence encodes CASSREQGGNSPLHF.

A remark on this clone: This sample includes further DNA sequences coding for the same CDR3. J is TRBJ1-5 and V is TRBV30; D is unclear. The length of the CDR3 is 12 residues. With 3 bases removed from V and 0 bases from J, the gap between germline ends came to 3 bases. Germline V gene sequence: CDR1 GTSNPN, CDR2 SVGIG (reference sequence). The DNA of the CDR3 is TGTGCCTGGAGCGGTAGCAATCAGCCCCAGCATTTT. Its protein is CAWSGSNQPQHF. The full variable domain, with the rest looked up from reference TRBV30 and TRBJ1-5, is SQTIHQWPATLVQPVGSPLSLECTVEGTSNPNLYWYRQAAGRGLQLLFYSVGIGQISSEVPQNLSASRPQDRQFILSSKKLLLSDSGFYLCAWSGSNQPQHFGDGTRLSIL.

The genes are TRBV18 and TRBJ1-4; 9 nucleotides match TRBD1. CDR1 is KGHSH, CDR2 LQKENI, per germline. The ends lost 3 bases at V and 5 bases at J; junction bases unmatched: 1. CDR3 length equals 14 residues. DNA for the CDR3: TGTGCCAGCTCACCTGGGACAGGGAATGAAAAACTGTTTTTT. It encodes CASSPGTGNEKLFF.

Worth noting for this clone: Other DNA sequences in this specimen translate into the identical CDR3. This rearrangement joins TRBV7-2 to TRBJ2-7; perhaps TRBD1 as D (6 bases). V lost 1 base, J lost 4 bases, and 14 bases lay in between. The CDR3 is 15 residues long. Germline assignment: CDR1 SGHTA and CDR2 FQGNSA. The CDR3 region is CASSLGGQGTYEQYF. The CDR3 DNA sequence: TGTGCCAGCAGCTTAGGGGGTCAGGGGACGTACGAGCAGTACTTC.

This clone has a handful of counts. This chain links TRBV18 with TRBJ1-1, with D tentatively TRBD1 (5 bases). Trimming stripped 2 bases from V and 7 bases from J, with 14 bases between. The CDR3 runs 14 residues. The germline CDR1 and CDR2 sequences are KGHSH and LQKENI. In DNA, the CDR3 is TGTGCCAGCTCACCAGGGGCGAGTCCTGGTGAAGCTTTCTTT. Amino acid sequence: CASSPGASPGEAFF.

This chain uses TRBV9 with TRBJ2-1; a possible D gene is TRBD2 (5 bases). Trimming took 4 bases from V and 0 from J, leaving 14 bases between them. The CDR3 covers 16 residues. Per germline, CDR1 SGDLS and CDR2 YYNGEE. This CDR3 reads CASSPQLGSSYNEQFF. CDR3 DNA sequence: TGTGCCAGCAGCCCCCAGCTGGGGAGCTCCTACAATGAGCAGTTCTTC.

The rearrangement joins TRBV30 to TRBJ1-6, with no clear D. The CDR3 length is 13 residues. The germline V and J ends were trimmed by 2 bases and 10 bases, with 12 bases remaining between them. Germline V gives CDR1 GTSNPN, CDR2 SVGIG (reference sequence). As DNA, the CDR3 is TGTGCCTGGAGTCCCCAGGCTGAGTCACCCCTCCACTTT. Encoded protein: CAWSPQAESPLHF.